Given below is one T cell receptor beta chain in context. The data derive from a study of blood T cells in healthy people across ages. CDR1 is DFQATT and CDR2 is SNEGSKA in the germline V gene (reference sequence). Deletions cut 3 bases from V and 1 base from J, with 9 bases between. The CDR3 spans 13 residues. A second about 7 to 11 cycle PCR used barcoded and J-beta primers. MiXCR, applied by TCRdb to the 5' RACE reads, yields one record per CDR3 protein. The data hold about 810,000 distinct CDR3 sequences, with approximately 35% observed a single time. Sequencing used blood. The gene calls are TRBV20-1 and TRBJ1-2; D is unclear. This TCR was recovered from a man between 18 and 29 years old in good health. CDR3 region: CSARDGRNYGYTF. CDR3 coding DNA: TGCAGTGCTAGGGACGGACGTAACTATGGCTACACCTTC.